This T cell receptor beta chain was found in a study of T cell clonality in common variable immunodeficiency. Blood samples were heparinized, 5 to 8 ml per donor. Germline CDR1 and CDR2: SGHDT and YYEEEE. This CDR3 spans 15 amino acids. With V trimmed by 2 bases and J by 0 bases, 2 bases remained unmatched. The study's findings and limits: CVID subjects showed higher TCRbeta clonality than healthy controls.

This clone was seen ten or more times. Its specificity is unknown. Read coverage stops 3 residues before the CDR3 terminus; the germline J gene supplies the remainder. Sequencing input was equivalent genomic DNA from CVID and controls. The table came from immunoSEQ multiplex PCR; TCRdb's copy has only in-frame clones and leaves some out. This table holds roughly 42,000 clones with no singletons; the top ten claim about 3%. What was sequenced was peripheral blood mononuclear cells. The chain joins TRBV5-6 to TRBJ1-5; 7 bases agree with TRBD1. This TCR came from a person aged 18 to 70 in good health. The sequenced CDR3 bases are TGTGCCAGCAGCTTACAGGGGCTTAGCAATCAGCCC. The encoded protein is CASSLQGLSNQP. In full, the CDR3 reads CASSLQGLSNQPQHF.